This entry lists 5 T cell receptor beta chains sequenced from one sample in a study of T cells in localized non-small cell lung cancer. Sequenced by immunoSEQ multiplex PCR; TCRdb stores in-frame clones only, minus some. The sample has around 50,000 clones, approximately 90% seen once; the top ten hold under 20%. The sequenced sample was peripheral blood, obtained before any cancer treatment. Receptors originate from a male donor at least 60 years old with stage III squamous cell lung carcinoma.

The V gene is TRBV5-6, the J gene TRBJ2-7; possibly TRBD2 for D (6 bases). Trimming removed 4 bases at V and 7 bases at J, with 21 bases between. Germline V gene data show CDR1 as SGHDT and CDR2 as YYEEEE. The CDR3 runs 15 residues. CDR3 protein: CASSRRAGSSREQYF. Written as DNA, the CDR3 is TGTGCCAGCAGCCGGAGGGCTGGGAGTTCGAGGGAGCAGTACTTC.

The V call is TRBV5-8, the J call TRBJ2-3; TRBD2 agrees at 11 bases. Trimming removed 0 bases from V and 1 base from J; junction bases left unmatched: 10. The CDR3 is 19 amino acids. The V gene's germline CDR1 is SGHTS and CDR2 YDEGEE. CDR3 nucleotides: TGTGCCAGCAGCTTGGGTTGGCTAGCGGGAGGTTCGCGCACAGATACGCAGTATTTT. Translation gives CASSLGWLAGGSRTDTQYF. Full variable domain (rest looked up from reference TRBV5-8 and TRBJ2-3): EAGVTQSPTHLIKTRGQQATLRCSPISGHTSVYWYQQALGLGLQFLLWYDEGEERNRGNFPPRFSGRQFPNYSSELNVNALELEDSALYLCASSLGWLAGGSRTDTQYFGPGTRLTVL.

The rearrangement joins TRBV5-1 to TRBJ2-5; D assignment may be TRBD1 or TRBD2 (5 bases each). V gave up 2 bases and J gave up 5 bases, with 16 bases separating them. The CDR3 extends over 15 amino acids. The V gene's germline CDR1 is SGHRS and CDR2 YFSETQ. The CDR3 region has the DNA TGCGCCAGCAGCTTCGGGACGCCCACGCAGGAGACCCAGTACTTC. Residues: CASSFGTPTQETQYF.

This clone was seen just once. The chain carries TRBV28 and TRBJ2-6, with a possible D match to TRBD1 (6 bases). Trimming pared 6 bases from V and 0 bases from J, leaving 9 bases between. From germline, CDR1 is MDHEN and CDR2 SYDVKM. This CDR3 region has 15 residues. CDR3 coding DNA: TGTGCCAGCAGGTTAGGGGGCTCTGGGGCCAACGTCCTGACTTTC. Protein: CASRLGGSGANVLTF.

The chain links TRBV18 to TRBJ2-3; 13 bases map to TRBD2. Germline V gives CDR1 KGHSH, CDR2 LQKENI. CDR3 size: 17 residues. The ends lost 1 base at V and 2 bases at J; junction bases unmatched: 3. CDR3 residues: CASSPRGLAGPTDTQYF. DNA for the CDR3: TGTGCCAGCTCACCACGGGGACTAGCGGGGCCCACAGATACGCAGTATTTT.